Each of the 25 T cell receptor beta chains below was sequenced from the same sample in a study of shared clonotypes between healthy human individuals. The table came from immunoSEQ multiplex PCR; TCRdb's copy has only in-frame clones and leaves some out. The sample contains millions of clones, 85% to 95% of which appear only once. Positive CCR7 selection of CD45RO-negative cells yielded the naive CD8 cells, and terminally differentiated effector memory CD45RA+ cells were excluded. Sequencing input: naive CD8+ T cells sorted from blood. Receptors were obtained from a man aged 18 to 35 in good health.

The chain is built from TRBV7-2 and TRBJ2-5, with 8 bases fitting TRBD1. Trimming cost V 4 bases and J 2 bases; bases outside gene matches: 6. Germline V CDR1 and CDR2: SGHTA, FQGNSA. The CDR3 is made up of 15 amino acids. The CDR3 loop reads CASSSIGQGQETQYF. CDR3 bases: TGTGCCAGCAGCTCCATTGGACAGGGTCAAGAGACCCAGTACTTC.

CDR3 residues: CASSPGVGLLSYEQYF. DNA of the CDR3: TGTGCCAGCAGCCCCGGGGTGGGGCTACTATCCTACGAGCAGTACTTC. The chain combines TRBV27 with TRBJ2-7; the D gene could be TRBD1 or TRBD2 (5 bases each). V lost 6 bases to trimming and J lost 1 base, with 19 bases between them. Germline V gene data show CDR1 as MNHEY and CDR2 as SMNVEV (reference sequence). CDR3 length equals 16 residues.

The J gene is TRBJ1-3, the V gene TRBV11-2; D ambiguous. Germline loops: CDR1 SGHAT, CDR2 FQNNGV. This CDR3 has 14 amino acids. Trimming stripped 1 base from V and 4 bases from J, with 8 bases between. The CDR3 nucleotides read TGTGCCAGCAGCTTAGTGGGAGTCGGAAACACCATATATTTT. Translation: CASSLVGVGNTIYF.

The chain joins TRBV7-9 to TRBJ2-5; 12 bases match TRBD2. The J segment lost 4 bases and the V segment lost 6 bases, leaving 6 bases of the junction unmatched. The CDR3 is made up of 15 amino acids. Germline V gene data show CDR1 as SEHNR and CDR2 as FQNEAQ (reference sequence). The CDR3 spells CASSRGLAGPETQYF. In nucleotides, the CDR3 is TGTGCCAGCAGTAGAGGACTAGCGGGGCCAGAGACCCAGTACTTC.

V and J are TRBV2 and TRBJ2-7; D gene unclear. Trimming pared 2 bases from V and 0 bases from J, leaving 11 bases between. The CDR3 loop spans 15 amino acids. The germline gives CDR1 SNHLY, CDR2 FYNNEI. CDR3 nucleotides: TGTGCCAGCAGTGAAAATGGAGACCTCTCCTACGAGCAGTACTTC. It yields the protein CASSENGDLSYEQYF.

V and J are TRBV30 and TRBJ1-2, with a tentative D call TRBD1 (6 bases). Trimming left V 1 base short and J 4 bases short, with 16 bases between. This CDR3 is built from 15 residues. Germline V gene lookup returns CDR1 GTSNPN and CDR2 SVGIG (reference sequence). CDR3 in DNA: TGTGCCTGGAGTGGAACCGGACAGAGGGCCTATGGCTACACCTTC. This sequence encodes CAWSGTGQRAYGYTF.

In the case of this clone: The same CDR3 arises from other DNA sequences in this sample as well. CDR3 sequence (DNA): TGTGCCAGCAGCCTAGTACCCGCCAGATACAATGAGCAGTTCTTC. Encoded protein: CASSLVPARYNEQFF. V and J are TRBV7-9 and TRBJ2-1; D is undetermined. Germline lookup yields CDR1 SEHNR and CDR2 FQNEAQ (reference sequence). This CDR3 contains 15 residues. V gave up 5 bases and J gave up 4 bases, with 15 bases separating them.

This clone appeared many times. J is TRBJ2-2 and V is TRBV30; 9 bases map to TRBD2. The CDR3 runs to 13 residues. The germline V gene has CDR1 GTSNPN and CDR2 SVGIG (reference sequence). The trim removed 3 bases at V and 6 bases at J, leaving 2 bases unmatched. In nucleotides, the CDR3 is TGTGCCTGGAGAGGACTAGCGCCCGGGGAGCTGTTTTTT. Protein product: CAWRGLAPGELFF.

V usage is TRBV6-1 and J usage is TRBJ2-7; no clear D. V lost 7 bases and J lost 1, with 14 bases in between. Germline loops: CDR1 MNHNS, CDR2 SASEGT. The CDR3 runs to 14 residues. CDR3 protein: CASTQRAASYEQYF. For the CDR3, the DNA is TGTGCCAGCACCCAAAGGGCAGCTTCCTACGAGCAGTACTTC.

The rearrangement uses TRBV30 and TRBJ2-2; D not resolved. V gave up 0 bases and J gave up 3 bases, with 11 bases separating them. The CDR3 is 15 amino acids. The germline CDR1 and CDR2 sequences are GTSNPN and SVGIG (reference sequence). CDR3 protein: CAWSVVLKYTGELFF. In DNA form, the CDR3 reads TGTGCCTGGAGTGTCGTTCTAAAATACACCGGGGAGCTGTTTTTT.

This sequence joins TRBV28 and TRBJ1-4; 7 positions agree with TRBD1. This CDR3 is built from 14 residues. Per germline, CDR1 MDHEN and CDR2 SYDVKM. The ends lost 4 bases at V and 8 bases at J; junction bases unmatched: 7. CDR3 sequence: CASSSQGVWEKLFF. In DNA form, the CDR3 reads TGTGCCAGCAGTTCCCAGGGGGTTTGGGAAAAACTGTTTTTT.

The gene calls are TRBV5-1 and TRBJ2-1; D gene uncertain. V lost 6 bases and J lost 0, with 13 bases in between. Germline loops: CDR1 SGHRS, CDR2 YFSETQ. There are 15 residues in the CDR3. The CDR3 sequence: CASTHGASSYNEQFF. CDR3 in DNA: TGCGCCAGCACCCATGGCGCCTCCTCCTACAATGAGCAGTTCTTC.

The CDR3: CASSEKSTDTQYF. The CDR3 coding sequence is TGTGCCAGCAGTGAAAAAAGCACAGATACGCAGTATTTT. The chain links TRBV2 to TRBJ2-3, with D unresolved. Per the germline V gene, CDR1 is SNHLY and CDR2 is FYNNEI. Trimming removed 2 bases at V and 0 bases at J, with 3 bases between. This CDR3 region has 13 residues.

The chain is built from TRBV2 and TRBJ2-2, with 11 nucleotides matching TRBD1. Per germline, CDR1 SNHLY and CDR2 FYNNEI. This CDR3 is built from 16 residues. Losses at the gene ends were 2 bases for V and 5 bases for J; bases not matched to a gene: 4. CDR3 sequence (DNA): TGTGCCAGCAGTGAACTCGGGACAGGGGGGACCGGGGAGCTGTTTTTT. Translation: CASSELGTGGTGELFF.

This rearrangement joins TRBV7-9 to TRBJ2-2; tentatively, D is TRBD1 (5 bases). Germline CDR1 is SEHNR and CDR2 is FQNEAQ (reference sequence). The V and J ends lost 5 bases and 9 bases respectively, with 13 bases between them. The CDR3 extends over 13 amino acids. The CDR3 DNA follows: TGTGCCAGCAGCCCGACAGCTCCCTGGGAGCTGTTTTTT. Translation gives CASSPTAPWELFF.

In regard to this clone: This CDR3 is also generated by other DNA sequences in the sample. The J gene is TRBJ2-5, the V gene TRBV27, with 11 bases that match TRBD2. The CDR3 is 14 residues long. The V gene end was trimmed by 5 bases and the J gene end by 5 bases; junction bases not matched to a gene: 4. Germline V gene data show CDR1 as MNHEY and CDR2 as SMNVEV (reference sequence). CDR3 nucleotides: TGTGCCAGCAGTCCGGGGACTAGCGGCGAGACCCAGTACTTC. Translation: CASSPGTSGETQYF.

The chain couples TRBV4-1 to TRBJ2-1, with 9 bases aligning to TRBD1. With V trimmed by 1 base and J by 8 bases, 9 bases remained unmatched. From germline, CDR1 is MGHRA and CDR2 YSYEKL. CDR3 length: 16 residues. Here the CDR3 reads CASSQAPGQGAHEQFF. The CDR3 DNA reads TGCGCCAGCAGCCAAGCCCCGGGACAGGGAGCCCATGAGCAGTTCTTC.

This sequence joins TRBV7-6 and TRBJ2-1, with 9 positions matching TRBD1. CDR1 SGHVS and CDR2 FNYEAQ come from the germline V gene. This CDR3 is built from 13 residues. With V trimmed by 8 bases and J by 6 bases, 5 bases remained unmatched. The CDR3 protein is CASEGQGSNEQFF. Written as DNA, the CDR3 is TGTGCCAGCGAGGGACAGGGTAGCAATGAGCAGTTCTTC.

A single count supports this clone. The chain recombines TRBV29-1 with TRBJ1-2; possibly TRBD1 for D (5 bases). V dropped 0 bases and J dropped 4 bases, with 9 bases sitting between them. Germline CDR1 and CDR2: SQVTM and ANQGSEA. This CDR3 has 13 amino acids. The CDR3 DNA is TGCAGCGTTGAAGATCAGGGCCCCTATGGCTACACCTTC. It is translated as CSVEDQGPYGYTF. The complete variable domain, with remaining parts taken from reference TRBV29-1 and TRBJ1-2, reads SAVISQKPSRDICQRGTSLTIQCQVDSQVTMMFWYRQQPGQSLTLIATANQGSEATYESGFVIDKFPISRPNLTFSTLTVSNMSPEDSSIYLCSVEDQGPYGYTFGSGTRLTVV.

With regard to this clone: Additional DNA sequences in this sample encode the identical CDR3. The gene calls are TRBV27 and TRBJ2-7; D not resolved. Germline values: CDR1 MNHEY, CDR2 SMNVEV (reference sequence). The CDR3 extends over 14 amino acids. V shed 2 bases and J shed 0 bases, with 8 bases lying between them. CDR3 nucleotides: TGTGCCAGCAGTTTACGGTCAAGCTCCTACGAGCAGTACTTC. Its translation is CASSLRSSSYEQYF.

This chain uses TRBV10-1 with TRBJ2-1; D is unclear. The CDR3 is 16 residues long. V was shortened by 0 bases and J by 9 bases, with 18 bases between the two germline ends. Germline V gives CDR1 WNHNN, CDR2 SYGVQD (reference sequence). CDR3 DNA: TGCGCCAGCAGTGAGTCGGGCGTGGGTCAGTGGGGTGAGCAGTTCTTC. Translated: CASSESGVGQWGEQFF.

For this clone: Different DNA sequences within this sample yield the same CDR3. The genes are TRBV28 and TRBJ2-3; D possibly corresponds to TRBD1 (7 bases). The length of the CDR3 is 15 residues. V dropped 3 bases and J dropped 1 base, with 11 bases sitting between them. Germline lookup yields CDR1 MDHEN and CDR2 SYDVKM. CDR3 residues: CASSLEGARTDTQYF. The CDR3 coding sequence is TGTGCCAGCAGTTTGGAGGGGGCCCGCACAGATACGCAGTATTTT.

The V call is TRBV5-1, the J call TRBJ2-1, with D possibly being TRBD1 or TRBD2 (5 bases each). Trimming pared 3 bases from V and 2 bases from J, leaving 18 bases between. Germline V lookup: CDR1 SGHRS, CDR2 YFSETQ. The length of the CDR3 is 17 residues. This CDR3 is CASSSWDGEGPYNEQFF. DNA for the CDR3: TGCGCCAGCAGCTCATGGGACGGAGAGGGGCCCTACAATGAGCAGTTCTTC.

The chain has TRBV28 and TRBJ2-1; D possibly corresponds to TRBD2 (7 bases). The CDR3 is 14 residues long. The germline gives CDR1 MDHEN, CDR2 SYDVKM. With 3 bases removed from V and 6 bases from J, the gap between germline ends came to 12 bases. The CDR3 reads CASSFLGGLNEQFF. The CDR3 nucleotides read TGTGCCAGCAGTTTCCTCGGGGGGCTCAATGAGCAGTTCTTC.

V gene TRBV6-1 combines with J gene TRBJ2-6; D not resolved. This CDR3 is built from 16 residues. The germline CDR1 and CDR2 sequences are MNHNS and SASEGT. V was trimmed by 2 bases and J by 0 bases, leaving 8 bases between them. The CDR3 sequence: CASSEYVTSGANVLTF. The CDR3 nucleotides are TGTGCCAGCAGTGAATATGTGACCTCTGGGGCCAACGTCCTGACTTTC.